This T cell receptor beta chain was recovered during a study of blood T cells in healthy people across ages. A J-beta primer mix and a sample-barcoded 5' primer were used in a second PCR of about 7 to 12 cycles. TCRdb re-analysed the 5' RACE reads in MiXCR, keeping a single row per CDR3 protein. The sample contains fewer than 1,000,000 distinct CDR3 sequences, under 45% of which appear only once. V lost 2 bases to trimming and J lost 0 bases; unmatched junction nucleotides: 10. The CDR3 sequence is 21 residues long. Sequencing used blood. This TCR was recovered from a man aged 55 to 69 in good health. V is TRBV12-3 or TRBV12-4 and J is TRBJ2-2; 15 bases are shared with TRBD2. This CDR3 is CASSLTKAGLAGGTNTGELFF. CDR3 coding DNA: TGTGCCAGCAGTTTAACAAAGGCAGGACTAGCGGGGGGGACGAACACCGGGGAGCTGTTTTTT.